A single sample is the source of the 7 T cell receptor beta chains below, sequenced in a study of T-cell memory formation after mild COVID-19. One entry per CDR3 protein results from TCRdb running MiXCR on the 5' RACE reads. The sample lists around 410,000 distinct CDR3 sequences, 20% to 30% occurring once. Sequencing was performed on PBMCs or a T cell subset sorted from them (not recorded which). The source is an adult woman who had mild COVID-19 (a few samples of this study predate the infection). Cell type and time point are not known.

V usage is TRBV12-3 or TRBV12-4 and J usage is TRBJ1-1; D is unclear. The length of the CDR3 is 13 residues. V shed 6 bases and J shed 4 bases, with 12 bases lying between them. The CDR3, as DNA: TGTGCCAGCAGCGGGCTAAGAGGCACTGAAGCTTTCTTT. This translates into CASSGLRGTEAFF.

This rearrangement joins TRBV5-1 to TRBJ2-1; 15 bases line up with TRBD2. This CDR3 is built from 19 residues. Germline values: CDR1 SGHRS, CDR2 YFSETQ. V gave up 0 bases and J gave up 6 bases; unmatched junction bases: 10. CDR3 sequence reads: CASSLARTSGRALGNEQFF. Here the CDR3 DNA reads TGCGCCAGCAGCTTGGCCAGGACTAGCGGGAGGGCCCTCGGCAATGAGCAGTTCTTC.

This clonotype has a handful of counts. The chain employs TRBV7-6 and TRBJ2-4; 11 bases align to TRBD1. J lost 1 base, V lost 5 bases, and 4 bases had no gene match. From germline, CDR1 is SGHVS and CDR2 FNYEAQ. CDR3 length: 16 residues. In DNA, the CDR3 is TGTGCCAGCAGCCTGGACAGGGGGCATGCCAAAAACATTCAGTACTTC. Its protein is CASSLDRGHAKNIQYF.

This clonotype came up a few times. The V call is TRBV5-4, the J call TRBJ2-7; possibly TRBD2 for D (6 bases). CDR1 is SGHNT, CDR2 YYREEE, per germline (reference sequence). V dropped 4 bases and J dropped 7 bases, with 24 bases sitting between them. The length of the CDR3 is 16 residues. The CDR3 loop reads CASSPPGAGTIEEQYF. In DNA form, the CDR3 reads TGTGCCAGCAGCCCCCCTGGGGCGGGGACGATTGAGGAGCAGTACTTC.

The chain combines TRBV5-4 with TRBJ2-3; the D is unclear. CDR3 length equals 14 residues. Germline CDR1 reads SGHNT; CDR2 reads YYREEE (reference sequence). Trimming shortened V by 1 base and J by 2 bases, and 8 bases separated the two germline ends. The CDR3 loop reads CASSLLGYTDTQYF. The CDR3, as DNA: TGTGCCAGCAGCTTGCTGGGATACACAGATACGCAGTATTTT.

The V and J genes are TRBV18 and TRBJ2-3, with a possible D match to TRBD2 (6 bases). This CDR3 contains 13 residues. The germline CDR1 and CDR2 sequences are KGHSH and LQKENI. The V end lost 4 bases, the J end lost 2 bases, and 7 bases lay between the germline ends. CDR3 sequence (DNA): TGTGCCAGCTCACGGGACTTCACAGATACGCAGTATTTT. This sequence encodes CASSRDFTDTQYF.

The sample holds a few counts of this clonotype. The genes are TRBV6-5 and TRBJ2-7; 8 bases match TRBD1. V lost 7 bases and J lost 6; bases outside the gene matches: 11. Germline V gives CDR1 MNHEY, CDR2 SVGAGI. The CDR3 length is 14 residues. In nucleotides, the CDR3 is TGTGCCAGCAAGTACGCAGGACAGGGAGGCGAGCAGTACTTC. It specifies CASKYAGQGGEQYF.